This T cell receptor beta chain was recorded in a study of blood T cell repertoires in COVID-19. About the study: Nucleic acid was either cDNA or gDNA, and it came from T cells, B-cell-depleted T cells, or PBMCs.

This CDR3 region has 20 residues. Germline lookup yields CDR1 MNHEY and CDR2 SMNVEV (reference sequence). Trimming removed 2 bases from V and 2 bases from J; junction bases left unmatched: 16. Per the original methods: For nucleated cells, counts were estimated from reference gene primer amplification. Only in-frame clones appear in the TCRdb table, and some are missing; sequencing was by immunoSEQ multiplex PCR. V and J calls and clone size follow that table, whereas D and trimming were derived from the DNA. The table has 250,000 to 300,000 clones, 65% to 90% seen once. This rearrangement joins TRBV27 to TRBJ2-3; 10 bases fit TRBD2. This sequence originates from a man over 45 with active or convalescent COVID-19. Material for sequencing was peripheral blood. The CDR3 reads CASSLLPSGSPKTYTDTQYF. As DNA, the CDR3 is TGTGCCAGCAGTTTACTGCCTAGCGGGAGCCCTAAGACGTACACAGATACGCAGTATTTT.